The source of this T cell receptor beta chain is a study of T-cell memory formation after mild COVID-19. On the study more broadly: For the most part, TCR clusters were specific to one donor.

This clonotype has only a few counts. Its antigen is undetermined. TCRdb reanalysed the 5' RACE reads using MiXCR and keeps one entry per CDR3 protein. This table holds some 97,000 distinct CDR3 sequences, around 10% found once. Study outcomes and limitations: CD4/CD8 balance characterized clones contracting day 15 to 85, and CD4+ skew characterized later expanders. Shrinking CD4+ clones resided mostly in CM and EM, and CD8+ ones in EMRA. Unconfirmed was the SARS-CoV-2 specificity of second-wave clones that peaked on day 37.

The CDR3 runs 13 residues. Trimming at V came to 11 bases and at J to 2 bases, leaving 2 bases not matched to a gene. Germline CDR1 SNHLY, CDR2 FYNNEI. The chain combines TRBV2 with TRBJ2-7; 14 positions agree with TRBD2. This sequence was found in a man in his late teens or twenties who had mild COVID-19 (a few samples of this study predate the infection). Cell type and time point are not known. The source material was PBMCs or a T cell subset sorted from them (not recorded which). The CDR3 region is CAGGLAGAYEQYF. The CDR3 DNA reads as TGTGCCGGGGGACTAGCGGGGGCCTACGAGCAGTACTTC.